The rows below give T cell receptor beta chains drawn from one sample of a study of blood T cell repertoires in COVID-19. Profiled with immunoSEQ multiplex PCR; TCRdb holds only in-frame clones, not every one. The data contain about 120,000 clones, approximately 90% of them singletons. Sequencing used peripheral blood. The receptors originated from a human donor with active COVID-19. The donor label of this sample is uncertain. CDR3s include the opening cysteine and the closing phenylalanine or tryptophan. A D gene is named only where the DNA matches it firmly. Size values are once, few and many counts, or a class for expanded clones, and some rows have none.

V gene	D gene	clone size	J gene	CDR3 DNA	CDR3 protein
TRBV7-2	NA	NA	TRBJ2-1	TGTGCCAGCAGAACGACTTCTGCAAGAACCAATGAGCAGTTCTTC	CASRTTSARTNEQFF
TRBV30	TRBD1	NA	TRBJ2-7	TGTGCCTGGGGTAGGGACAGTTACGACGAGCAGTACTTC	CAWGRDSYDEQYF
TRBV6-5	TRBD1	NA	TRBJ1-2	TGTGCCAGCAGTCGAAGGGACAGCAGTAACTATGGCTACACCTTC	CASSRRDSSNYGYTF
TRBV5-5	NA	NA	TRBJ2-7	TGTGCCAGCAGCCCAGGGTCCCACGAGCAGTACTTC	CASSPGSHEQYF
TRBV2	NA	NA	TRBJ2-7	TGTGCCAGCAGTGAATGGGGCAGGGAATACGAGCAGTACTTC	CASSEWGREYEQYF
TRBV7-9	NA	NA	TRBJ1-2	TGTGCCAGCAGCTTAGGATCCGCAGGGAACAACTATGGCTACACCTTC	CASSLGSAGNNYGYTF
TRBV7-9	NA	NA	TRBJ2-3	TGTGCCAGCACTCCCGTAAGGCGGGGCAGGCGAGATACGCAGTATTTT	CASTPVRRGRRDTQYF
TRBV19	TRBD1	NA	TRBJ1-2	TGTGCCAGTAGTGGCTCGACAGGGGGTGGCTACACCTTC	CASSGSTGGGYTF
TRBV6-5	NA	few	TRBJ2-1	TGTGCCAGCAGTCGGACTCTATACAATGAGCAGTTCTTC	CASSRTLYNEQFF
TRBV28	TRBD2	NA	TRBJ2-1	TGTGCCAGCAGTCCTAGCGGGGGCGCTAACAATGAGCAGTTCTTC	CASSPSGGANNEQFF
TRBV10-2	TRBD1	once	TRBJ1-6	TGCGCCAGCAGGGCGGTGGACAGGGGACTTAATTCACCCCTCCACTTT	CASRAVDRGLNSPLHF
TRBV9	TRBD1	once	TRBJ1-2	TGTGCCAGCAGCGGACGAGCCGACAGGGGGCAGACACTATGGGGCTACACCTTC	CASSGRADRGQTLWGYTF
TRBV7-9	NA	NA	TRBJ1-2	TGTGCCAGCACCCTAGGGGGGGGATATGGCTACACCTTC	CASTLGGGYGYTF
TRBV30	TRBD1	NA	TRBJ2-7	TGTGCCTGGAGTCGGGACAGGCCCTACGAGCAGTACTTC	CAWSRDRPYEQYF
TRBV7-2	NA	NA	TRBJ2-5	TGTGCCAGCAGCGCCAGACCCGTGACTGCCAGCGGGACCCAGTACTTC	CASSARPVTASGTQYF
TRBV27	TRBD1	NA	TRBJ2-1	TGTGCCAGCAGTTCAGACAGGGGTTACAATGAGCAGTTCTTC	CASSSDRGYNEQFF
TRBV20-1	NA	NA	TRBJ2-1	TGCAGTGCCGAGCCCCACAATGAGCAGTTCTTC	CSAEPHNEQFF
TRBV7-9	TRBD1	NA	TRBJ1-1	TGTGCCAGCAGCCGGACAGGCGGCACTGAAGCTTTCTTT	CASSRTGGTEAFF
TRBV6-6	NA	NA	TRBJ1-2	TGTGCCAGCAGTTACCGGGACATCTATGGCTACACCTTC	CASSYRDIYGYTF
TRBV5-1	NA	once	TRBJ2-2	TGCGCCAGCAGCTTGTGGCGGGCCGGGGGCACCGGGGAGCTGTTTTTT	CASSLWRAGGTGELFF
TRBV5-4	TRBD1	once	TRBJ1-6	TGTGCCAGCAGCGCCGGGACAGGAGCTAATTCACCCCTCCACTTT	CASSAGTGANSPLHF
TRBV6-5	NA	NA	TRBJ1-1	TGTGCCAGCAGAGTAACAGATTATAACACTGAAGCTTTCTTT	CASRVTDYNTEAFF
TRBV6-5	TRBD2	once	TRBJ2-1	TGTGCCAGCAGTTACAGGGGGCGGGGCGGGGGGGCTTGGTTCTTC	CASSYRGRGGGAWFF
TRBV7-6	NA	once	TRBJ1-3	TGTGCCAGCAGCGGTACAGGGCTAGACACCATATATTTT	CASSGTGLDTIYF
TRBV5-1	NA	NA	TRBJ1-5	TGCGCCAGCAACCCCTATTGGAGGGAGAGATATAGCAATCAGCCCCAGCATTTT	CASNPYWRERYSNQPQHF
TRBV9	NA	once	TRBJ1-1	TGTGCCAGCACAGCATCTGCGGGGATGAACACTGAAGCTTTCTTT	CASTASAGMNTEAFF
TRBV6-2/TRBV6-3	NA	NA	TRBJ1-2	TGTGCCAGCAGCCGGAACGGGAGGGACGGCTACACCTTC	CASSRNGRDGYTF
TRBV13	NA	NA	TRBJ1-2	TGTGCCAGCAGCTCCGACAGCCATCTTTATGGCTACACCTTC	CASSSDSHLYGYTF
TRBV6-5	NA	NA	TRBJ2-2	TGTGCCAGCAGGGGCGGGGGGGAGCTGTTTTTT	CASRGGGELFF
TRBV29-1	NA	NA	TRBJ1-1	TGCAGCGTTGAAGATCTCGCGGGGTACACTGAAGCTTTCTTT	CSVEDLAGYTEAFF
TRBV2	TRBD1	once	TRBJ2-3	TGTGCCAGCAGTGCACCTGCCCGTGGACAGGTCACAGATACGCAGTATTTT	CASSAPARGQVTDTQYF
TRBV11-2	TRBD1	few	TRBJ2-7	TGTGCCAGCAGCTCGACAGGGTACCAGCAGTACTTC	CASSSTGYQQYF
TRBV5-1	NA	once	TRBJ1-3	TGCGCCAGCAGCTTGACAGTTCCTGGAAACACCATATATTTT	CASSLTVPGNTIYF
TRBV7-2	NA	NA	TRBJ1-3	TGTGCCAGCAGTCAGACAGCTGCAGGAAACACCATATATTTT	CASSQTAAGNTIYF
TRBV9	NA	NA	TRBJ1-1	TGTGCCAGCAGCGTAGGCAGGTACACTGAAGCTTTCTTT	CASSVGRYTEAFF
TRBV7-3	NA	NA	TRBJ2-3	TGTGCCAGCAGCTTGAGCGGAGATACGCAGTATTTT	CASSLSGDTQYF
TRBV3-1/TRBV3-2	TRBD1	NA	TRBJ1-2	TGTGCCAGCAGCCATAGGGACAGGGGGCATGGCTACACCTTC	CASSHRDRGHGYTF
TRBV7-2	NA	NA	TRBJ2-5	TGTGCCAGCAGTCGTACTAACTTACAAGAGACCCAGTACTTC	CASSRTNLQETQYF
TRBV28	TRBD1	NA	TRBJ1-2	TGTGCCAGCAGCTGGGGACAGGGGGCTGGCTATGGCTACACCTTC	CASSWGQGAGYGYTF
TRBV18	NA	NA	TRBJ1-3	TGTGCCAGCTCGCGAACGGAGGATTTGGAACACACCATATATTTT	CASSRTEDLEHTIYF
TRBV4-2	TRBD1	NA	TRBJ2-7	TGTGCCAGCAGCCAAGACCGGACAGGCGTTGACGAGCAGTACTTC	CASSQDRTGVDEQYF